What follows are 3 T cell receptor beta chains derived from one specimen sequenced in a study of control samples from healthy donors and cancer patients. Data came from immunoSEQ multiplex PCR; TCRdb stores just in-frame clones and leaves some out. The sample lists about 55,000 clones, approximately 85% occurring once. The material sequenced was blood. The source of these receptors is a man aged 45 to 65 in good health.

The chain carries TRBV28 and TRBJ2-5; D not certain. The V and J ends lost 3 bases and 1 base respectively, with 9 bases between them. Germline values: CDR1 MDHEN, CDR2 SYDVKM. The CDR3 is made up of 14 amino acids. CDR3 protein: CASSFSLTQETQYF. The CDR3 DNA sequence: TGTGCCAGCAGTTTCTCACTAACCCAAGAGACCCAGTACTTC.

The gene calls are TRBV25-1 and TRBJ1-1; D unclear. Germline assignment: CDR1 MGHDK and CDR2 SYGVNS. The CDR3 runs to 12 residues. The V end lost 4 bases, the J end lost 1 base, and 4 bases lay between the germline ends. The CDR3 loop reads CASSGTNTEAFF. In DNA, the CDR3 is TGTGCCAGCAGTGGGACGAACACTGAAGCTTTCTTT.

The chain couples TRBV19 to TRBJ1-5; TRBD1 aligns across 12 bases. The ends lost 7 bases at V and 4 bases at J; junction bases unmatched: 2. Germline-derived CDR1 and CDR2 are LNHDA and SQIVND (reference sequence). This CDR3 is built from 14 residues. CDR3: CASTGQGANQPQHF. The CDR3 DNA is TGTGCCAGTACGGGACAGGGGGCTAATCAGCCCCAGCATTTT.